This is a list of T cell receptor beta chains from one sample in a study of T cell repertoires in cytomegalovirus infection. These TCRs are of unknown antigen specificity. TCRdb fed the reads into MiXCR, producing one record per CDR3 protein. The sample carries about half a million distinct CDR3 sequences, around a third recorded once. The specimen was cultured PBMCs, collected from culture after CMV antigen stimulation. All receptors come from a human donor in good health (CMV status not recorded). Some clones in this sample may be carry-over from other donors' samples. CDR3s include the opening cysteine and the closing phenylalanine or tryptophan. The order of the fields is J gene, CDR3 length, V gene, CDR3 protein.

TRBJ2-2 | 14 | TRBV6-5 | CASSYDGNTGELFF
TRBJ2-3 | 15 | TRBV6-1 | CASSETLEGTDTQYF
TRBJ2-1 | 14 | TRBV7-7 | CASSLGQNNNEQFF
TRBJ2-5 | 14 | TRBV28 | CASNRGVRQETQYF
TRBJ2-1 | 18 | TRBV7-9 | CASSLSVWGAGRNNEQFF
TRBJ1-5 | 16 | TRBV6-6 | CASSTLNRQTDQPQHF
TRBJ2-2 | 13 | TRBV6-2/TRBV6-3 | CASSRSDTGELFF
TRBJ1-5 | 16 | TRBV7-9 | CASSLGDGGTNQPQHF
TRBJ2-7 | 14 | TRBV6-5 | CASKPVEEIYEQYF
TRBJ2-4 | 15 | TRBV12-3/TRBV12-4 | CASRRSIGAKNIQYF
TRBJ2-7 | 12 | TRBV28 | CASTGLSSEQYF
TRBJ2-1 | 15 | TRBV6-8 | CASSYASGRYNEQFF
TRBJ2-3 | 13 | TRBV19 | CASSIQVRGTQYF
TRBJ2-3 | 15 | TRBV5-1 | CASSLAVSLTDTQYF
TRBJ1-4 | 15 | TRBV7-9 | CASGRPAERGEKLLF
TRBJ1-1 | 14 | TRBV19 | CASTKRDRNTEAFF
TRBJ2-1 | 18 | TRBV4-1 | CASSQDLSMGLGYNEQFF
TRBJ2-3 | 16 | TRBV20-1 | CSARDQGGAGTDTQYF
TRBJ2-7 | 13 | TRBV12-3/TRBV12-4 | CASSLSREYEQYF
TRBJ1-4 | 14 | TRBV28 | CASSAGQGREKLFF
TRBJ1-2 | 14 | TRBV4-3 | CASSRIEGAGGYTF
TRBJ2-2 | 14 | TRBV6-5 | CASRPGWNTGELFF
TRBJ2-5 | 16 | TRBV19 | CASSILSGSIQETQYF
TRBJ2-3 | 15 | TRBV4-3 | CASSPSGRESDTQYF
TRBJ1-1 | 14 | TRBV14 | CASSQDTAGAEAFF
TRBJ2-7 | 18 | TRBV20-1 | CSATPGLAGGELSYEQYF
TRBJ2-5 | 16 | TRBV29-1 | CSVDGTSGRPEETQYF
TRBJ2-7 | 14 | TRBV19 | CATSRTGSAWEQYF
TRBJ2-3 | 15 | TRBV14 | CASSRTEHSTDTQYF
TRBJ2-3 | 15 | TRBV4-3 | CASSVRLRLTDTQYF
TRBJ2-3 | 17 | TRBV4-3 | CASSQQQGVKGTDTQYF
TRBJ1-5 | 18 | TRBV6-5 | CASSSLDRVGRRGQPQHF
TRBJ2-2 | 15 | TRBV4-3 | CASSLLGGGSGELFF
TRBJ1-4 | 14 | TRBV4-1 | CASSQDSRGEKLFF
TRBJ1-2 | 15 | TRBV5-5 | CASSFRTGVDYGYTF
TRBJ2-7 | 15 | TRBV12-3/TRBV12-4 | CASSLDGLAGREQYF
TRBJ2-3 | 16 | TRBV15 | CATSRDLPVSPDTQYF
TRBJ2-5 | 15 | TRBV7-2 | CASSLRGRGRETQYF